These 2 T cell receptor beta chains share one sample of origin, sequenced in a study of blood T cells in healthy people across ages. A J-beta primer mix and a sample-barcoded 5' primer were used in a second PCR of roughly 6 to 12 cycles. TCRdb re-called the 5' RACE reads through MiXCR, storing one row per CDR3 protein. Of under 2 million distinct CDR3 sequences in the sample, approximately 32% are singletons; the top ten hold 10% to 12%. Sequencing was performed on blood. The receptor source for this set is a woman aged 25-40 years in good health.

The chain carries TRBV5-4 and TRBJ1-2; D gene unclear. Trimming removed 3 bases from V and 6 bases from J, with 15 bases in between. Per the germline V gene, CDR1 is SGHNT and CDR2 is YYREEE (reference sequence). The CDR3 runs to 14 residues. The CDR3, as DNA: TGTGCCAGCAGCTCCGAGGGATCATATCATGGCTACACCTTC. This encodes CASSSEGSYHGYTF.

The rearrangement uses TRBV11-2 and TRBJ2-3; TRBD2 matches 15 bases. The CDR3 extends over 18 amino acids. V trimming: 5 bases; J trimming: 3 bases; junction bases outside the gene matches: 9. Per the germline V gene, CDR1 is SGHAT and CDR2 is FQNNGV. The DNA of the CDR3 is TGTGCCAGCAGCCGGACTAGCGGGAGGGCCTCGAGGACAGATACGCAGTATTTT. It encodes CASSRTSGRASRTDTQYF.